Detailed here is one T cell receptor beta chain. This sample is drawn from a study of blood T cell repertoires in COVID-19. Study summary: COVID-19 samples, acute and convalescent, were from the United States, Italy and Spain.

In the study's own analysis: It was from reference gene primer amplification that nucleated cell counts were estimated. Only in-frame clones appear in the TCRdb table, and some are missing; sequencing was by immunoSEQ multiplex PCR. Clonal size and the V and J genes are those of that table, whereas D and trimming came from the DNA. The data hold tens of thousands of clones, with under 80% observed a single time. Exposed enrollees had met someone with a PCR-confirmed or clinician-diagnosed COVID-19 case at some point within the 2 weeks before study entry. From germline, CDR1 is LNHNV and CDR2 YYDKDF (reference sequence). V lost 5 bases and J lost 4, with 17 bases in between. The CDR3 sequence is 15 residues long.

The sequence derives from a woman in her sixties who had been exposed to COVID-19. The chain has TRBV15 and TRBJ1-1, with a possible D match to TRBD1 (6 bases). The source material was PBMCs or T cells enriched from blood (not recorded which). The CDR3 is CATSRKGGRFTEAFF. CDR3 coding DNA: TGTGCCACCAGCCGTAAGGGGGGGCGATTCACTGAAGCTTTCTTT.